This TCR beta chain is drawn from a study of early T cells in non-severe SARS-CoV-2 infection. Turning to the study itself: Chains were unpaired, as sequencing was done on bulk RNA from unsorted whole blood. General study findings and limits: Reliance on VDJdb matching favored anti-spike CD8 responses; private and CD4 specificities were missed.

Individual cDNA molecules received unique molecular identifiers during library preparation. TCRdb reanalysed the 5' RACE reads using MiXCR and keeps one entry per CDR3 protein. The sample carries 90,000 to 100,000 distinct CDR3 sequences, around 14% recorded once. This clonotype was seen at least ten times. Its specificity is not known. The V end lost 6 bases, the J end lost 2 bases, and 15 bases lay between the germline ends. The CDR3 contains 14 residues. The germline V gene has CDR1 SQVTM and CDR2 ANQGSEA. The origin of this receptor is an adult who was a healthcare worker with PCR-confirmed SARS-CoV-2 infection or an uninfected control (not recorded which). This rearrangement joins TRBV29-1 to TRBJ2-3; the D is unclear. The source material was whole blood. CDR3 protein: CSVRAIFNTDTQYF. The CDR3 nucleotides read TGCAGCGTCCGCGCGATCTTCAACACAGATACGCAGTATTTT.